These 6 T cell receptor beta chains were all obtained from the same sample, sequenced in a study of cytomegalovirus exposure and HLA in healthy donors. 13 Jbeta primers and 60 Vbeta primers were used for the PCR. The protocol was immunoSEQ multiplex PCR, while the TCRdb copy is restricted to in-frame clones and leaves out a portion. The sample has roughly 140,000 clones, roughly 76% seen once; the top ten hold roughly 1.2%. The sample was PBMCs. The receptors here all came from a female donor in good health and CMV-seronegative.

The V and J genes are TRBV5-1 and TRBJ2-3; tentative D call: TRBD2 (6 bases). Trimming removed 0 bases from V and 2 bases from J, with 13 bases in between. The CDR3 spans 16 residues. Per germline, CDR1 SGHRS and CDR2 YFSETQ. The CDR3 DNA follows: TGCGCCAGCAGCTTGGCACTAGCTGGACTCACAGATACGCAGTATTTT. Its translation is CASSLALAGLTDTQYF.

This chain connects TRBV4-2 to TRBJ1-1; D gene unclear. The CDR3 is 15 amino acids. Trimming cost V 0 bases and J 2 bases, with 10 bases left between them. Germline V gene data show CDR1 as LGHNA and CDR2 as YNFKEQ. CDR3 protein: CASSQESQANTEAFF. DNA of the CDR3: TGTGCCAGCAGCCAAGAAAGTCAGGCTAACACTGAAGCTTTCTTT.

The gene calls are TRBV11-2 and TRBJ2-3; 11 bases are a match to TRBD2. Germline trimming cut 5 bases from V and 1 base from J; bases unmatched to any gene: 5. The CDR3 extends over 16 amino acids. Germline loops: CDR1 SGHAT, CDR2 FQNNGV. The DNA for the CDR3 is TGTGCCAGCAGCACAAAGGGACTAGCGGGCACAGATACGCAGTATTTT. Its translation is CASSTKGLAGTDTQYF.

This clone has only a few counts. The chain has TRBV28 and TRBJ2-7; TRBD2 matches at 7 bases. The junction had 4 bases not matched to a gene; V was cut back by 3 bases and J by 2 bases. The CDR3 runs 14 residues. Germline CDR1 is MDHEN and CDR2 is SYDVKM. For the CDR3, the DNA is TGTGCCAGCAGTTTCTCGGGAGGAGCCTACGAGCAGTACTTC. It codes for CASSFSGGAYEQYF.

V usage is TRBV6-5 and J usage is TRBJ1-1; D remains unclear. The CDR3 sequence is 12 residues long. V was shortened by 6 bases and J by 3 bases, with 8 bases between the two germline ends. Germline-derived CDR1 and CDR2 are MNHEY and SVGAGI. The CDR3 is CASRGRYTEAFF. In nucleotides, the CDR3 is TGTGCCAGCAGGGGGAGGTACACTGAAGCTTTCTTT.

This chain uses TRBV5-1 with TRBJ2-5, with 9 bases aligning to TRBD2. Germline V gene sequence: CDR1 SGHRS, CDR2 YFSETQ. J was trimmed by 2 bases and V by 4 bases; bases with no gene match: 3. CDR3 size: 14 residues. CDR3 coding DNA: TGCGCCAGCAGCCTAGCGGGGAAACAAGAGACCCAGTACTTC. Its protein is CASSLAGKQETQYF. Supplemented by reference TRBV5-1 and TRBJ2-5, the full variable domain reads KAGVTQTPRYLIKTRGQQVTLSCSPISGHRSVSWYQQTPGQGLQFLFEYFSETQRNKGNFPGRFSGRQFSNSRSEMNVSTLELGDSALYLCASSLAGKQETQYFGPGTRLLVL.